This T cell receptor beta chain appears in the sequencing data of a study of cytomegalovirus exposure and HLA in healthy donors (dated by TCRdb to 2017 to 2019). Regarding the research as a whole: An earlier analysis of some 500 of the donors reported approximately 270 Gb of sequence data and approximately 110 million unique TCR beta sequences from about 179 million T cells. Among the roughly 390 genotyped donors, approximately 82% belonged to the genetic ancestry cluster associated with self-reported Caucasian donors. Typing coverage varied by locus: roughly 620-640 donors for A, B, C, DRB1 and DQB1; roughly 520 for DQA1; around 570 for DPA1; around 490 for DPB1. Class I and class II HLA loci were covered by the typing at four-digit resolution. The T cell repertoires of 666 subjects were profiled by immunosequencing and related to cytomegalovirus serostatus. The study was designed to test whether signatures of past pathogen exposure could be identified by cataloging public T cell receptors. In a later genetic analysis, genome-wide SNP genotypes for about 65% of the 666 donors were used, and that subset was treated as a discovery cohort. To predict cytomegalovirus infection status, the study combined high-throughput TCR immunosequencing, statistical association of individual TCRs with disease status, and machine learning. Rather than using new phenotypic data, the later analysis identified candidate immune exposures from TCR beta sequences and from how often those sequences occurred across donors. Every discovery cohort repertoire had been produced on one sequencing platform. About 5 DR-DQ haplotypes were handled as single units for association and clustering, since linkage in the cohort was strong. An earlier analysis of more than 450 of the donors used high-throughput TCR beta sequencing to judge whether each TCR beta V gene segment behaved as functional or pseudogenic. To study patterns of TCR occurrence, a later analysis re-analyzed previously published TCR beta repertoires from 600 to 750 donors and added high-resolution HLA genotyping. On average, around 240,000 unique TCR beta nucleotide sequences were sequenced per donor among some 420 genotyped donors of the cohort, with around 19% of those sequences being non-productive. An early release that covered around 590 HLA-typed donors contained 300 to 350 gigabases of sequencing data and tens of millions of unique TCR sequences. Along with the approximately 670-subject first cohort, a separate validation cohort of roughly 110 different subjects was used. Alongside the repertoire data, information on donor age, sex, ethnicity and CMV serostatus was compiled.

The cohort was made up of 500 to 850 healthy bone marrow donors. All cohort members were sampled while nominally healthy, although unrecorded immune exposures were likely present. The donor was CMV seropositive and belonged to the group of 250 to 350 seropositive cohort members. Every donor gave a peripheral blood sample, and the peripheral blood mononuclear cells from that sample were used for TCR beta sequencing. Genomic DNA extraction from the blood cell samples was performed with the Qiagen DNeasy Blood Extraction Kit. Notes on this clone: What this receptor recognizes is not known.

V and J are truncated by 1 base and 3 bases respectively, leaving an intervening sequence of 6 bases. Measured from the cysteine to the phenylalanine, the CDR3 is 13 residues long. Just CDR3 DNA is preserved here, 39 bases in frame from base 1. The germline V gene provides CDR1 SGHVS and CDR2 FNYEAQ. Overall results and qualifications from the work: Three of the identified cytomegalovirus-associated TCR beta chains were confirmed in vitro to be specific for cytomegalovirus antigens. A cluster of highly shared sequence variants was judged likely to be a technical artifact of the sequencing pipeline. Because counts were too low, 15 or so rarely observed V segments, including chromosome 9 orphons, were excluded from the earlier analysis of around 590 of the donors. In a later analysis, HLA-associated TCR beta chains were found to be more clonally expanded and to have lower generation probabilities than equally common non-associated chains. A further reported finding was that TCR beta sequences accurately predicted the HLA-A and HLA-B alleles for most subjects in the first cohort. A total of around 150 TCR beta chains were listed by the study as associated with cytomegalovirus. Because HLA typing was unavailable for some donors at each locus, only the typed subset was used in association tests. According to a later analysis, parvovirus B19, influenza, CMV and Epstein-Barr virus appeared linked to several top co-occurrence clusters. The 87-base-pair reads could not distinguish some IMGT-functional V segments, including TRBV6-2 and TRBV6-3, so those segments were excluded. Immune exposure information for the cohort was limited to CMV serostatus. According to a later genetic analysis, donors in an Asian-associated ancestry cluster had fewer N-insertions in productive TCRs than the approximately 710-donor mean. Strong co-occurrence of HLA alleles, especially DR and DQ, made assigning TCR associations to individual alleles difficult. A later analysis associated about 17,000 TCR beta sequences with specific HLA alleles at a false discovery rate of 0.05. Only TCR beta chains were sequenced in this cohort, and the absence of alpha or paired-chain data limited detectable features. Linkage disequilibrium might explain the correlated functional status among segregating V segments, but an unknown experimental factor could not be ruled out. An association between a missense DCLRE1C variant and V-gene and J-gene trimming of TCR beta chains was found in a later genetic analysis and replicated in an independent cohort. In an earlier analysis of some 500 of the donors, most TCR beta V segments appeared in productive rearrangements about 87% or about 30% of the time, broadly matching IMGT annotations. The authors suggested that the approach could potentially be generalized to other disease states and immunological phenotypes. Most TCR sequences were observed very rarely across donors, whereas some public TCRs were present in many individuals. Cytomegalovirus status was reported to be diagnosed by the classifier with high specificity and sensitivity in both the original and validation cohorts. Presence/absence analyses assumed roughly uniform sequencing depth across donors, an assumption that may not hold. According to a later analysis, most CMV-associated TCR beta chains appeared to be HLA-restricted, and the HLA associations seemed to be driven largely by CMV exposure. According to a later analysis, TCR association rates differed among HLA loci, with DRB1 alleles showing the most associated TCRs and HLA-C alleles showing the fewest.

The library came from the immunoSEQ multiplex PCR assay. The multiplex PCR relied on a mix of 60 forward primers for TCR Vbeta segments and 13 reverse primers for TCR Jbeta segments. The CDR3 region of rearranged TCR beta genes was amplified from genomic DNA with a multiplex PCR assay. The Illumina HiSeq System was used to sequence the amplified TCR beta libraries as 87-base-pair reads. The paper's processing steps were these. A later analysis tallied 75 million to 95 million unique TCR beta chains across the 600 to 700 repertoires, and 10 million to 11 million of those chains were shared by two or more donors. Raw reads were error-corrected and collapsed into unique sequences with a nearest-neighbor algorithm that merged closely related sequences to remove PCR and sequencing errors. To assign V, D and J gene segments, CDR3 sequences were aligned to IMGT reference sequences. For a sequence to be retained, at least a six-nucleotide match to both a V gene segment and a J gene segment was required. A rearrangement was called productive if the CDR3 had no stop codons and remained in frame with V and J, and every other rearrangement was called non-productive. Following IMGT convention, CDR3 was defined as the stretch from the second conserved V-encoded cysteine to the conserved J-encoded phenylalanine. The earlier analysis of some 580 of the donors excluded any sequence lacking an unambiguous match to a single V gene segment. An earlier analysis of about 590 of the donors classified V segments as functional when productive rearrangements were above 56.7% and as segregating when the standard deviation between donors was above 5%. A statistical classification framework was developed to diagnose cytomegalovirus status using the catalog of TCR beta chain sequences. In a later analysis, V and J genes were assigned by comparing TCR nucleotide sequences against IMGT/GENE-DB human TR gene sequences. The TCRdist pipeline was used in a later analysis to assign CDR3 sequences and most-parsimonious VDJ recombination scenarios. In a later analysis, every TCR beta chain was defined by the combination of its CDR3 amino acid sequence and its V-gene family, and reads without a unique V-gene family were dropped. In a later analysis, around 600 highly shared, low-generation-probability nucleotide sequences were removed to address suspected cross-contamination and a sequencing artifact. In a later analysis, a clonal expansion index was calculated for each public chain from normalized within-repertoire ranks of inferred template counts. Generation probabilities in a later analysis came from a VDJ recombination model fitted to out-of-frame rearrangements, and those results were checked against IGoR. In a later analysis, hypergeometric tests were used to score TCR-TCR, TCR-HLA and TCR-CMV co-occurrence, with a repertoire-size bias correction applied to TCR pairs. To estimate false discovery rates, a later analysis permuted the HLA or CMV assignments 20 times. In a later analysis, co-occurring TCRs were grouped using DBSCAN, and TCRdist sequence similarity was added for clustering within HLA-allele-positive subsets. Repertoires with fewer than 30,000 or more than 120,000 public chains were left out of co-occurrence clustering, as were five repertoires with anomalous nucleotide sharing. In its TCRdb copy, this immuneACCESS table keeps in-frame sequences only and misses some clones. Where compared with another copy, unresolved V genes explain less than half of these, and the others have no known cause. From that table come the V and J calls and clone size; the DNA was used to work out D and trimming. The sample has tens of thousands of clones on record. Clones ranked in the top ten supply 4.5% of the sample.

Material for sequencing was PBMCs. This chain joins TRBV7-6 to TRBJ1-1; the D gene lacks a confident call. The source is a woman between 35 and 50 years old in good health and CMV-seropositive. The CDR3 protein: CASSLVADTEAFF. The bases are TGTGCCAGCAGCTTAGTGGCGGACACTGAAGCTTTCTTT.